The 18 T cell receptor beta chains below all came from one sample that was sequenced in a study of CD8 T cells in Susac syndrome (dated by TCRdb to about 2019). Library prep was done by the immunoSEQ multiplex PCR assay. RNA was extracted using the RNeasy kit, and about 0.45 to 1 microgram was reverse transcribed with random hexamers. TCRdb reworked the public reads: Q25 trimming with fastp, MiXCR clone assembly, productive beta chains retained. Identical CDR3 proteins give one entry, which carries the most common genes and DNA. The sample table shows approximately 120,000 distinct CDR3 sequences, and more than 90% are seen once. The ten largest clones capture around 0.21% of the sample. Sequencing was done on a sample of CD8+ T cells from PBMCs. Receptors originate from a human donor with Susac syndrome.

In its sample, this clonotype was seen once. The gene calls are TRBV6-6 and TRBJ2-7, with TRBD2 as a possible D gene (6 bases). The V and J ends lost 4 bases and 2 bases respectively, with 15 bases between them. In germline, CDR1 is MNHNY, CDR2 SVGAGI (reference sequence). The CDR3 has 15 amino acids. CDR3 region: CASSSSREFPYEQYF. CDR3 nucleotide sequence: TGTGCCAGCAGTTCCTCGCGGGAATTCCCCTACGAGCAGTACTTC.

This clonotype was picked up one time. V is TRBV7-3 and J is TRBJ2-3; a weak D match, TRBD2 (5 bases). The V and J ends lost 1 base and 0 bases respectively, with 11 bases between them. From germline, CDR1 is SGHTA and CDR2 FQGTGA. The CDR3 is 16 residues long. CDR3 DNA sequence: TGTGCCAGCAGCTTAAGTCTAGCTGTCAGCACAGATACGCAGTATTTT. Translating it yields CASSLSLAVSTDTQYF. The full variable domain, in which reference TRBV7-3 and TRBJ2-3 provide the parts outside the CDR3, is GAGVSQTPSNKVTEKGKYVELRCDPISGHTALYWYRQSLGQGPEFLIYFQGTGAADDSGLPNDRFFAVRPEGSVSTLKIQRTERGDSAVYLCASSLSLAVSTDTQYFGPGTRLTVL.

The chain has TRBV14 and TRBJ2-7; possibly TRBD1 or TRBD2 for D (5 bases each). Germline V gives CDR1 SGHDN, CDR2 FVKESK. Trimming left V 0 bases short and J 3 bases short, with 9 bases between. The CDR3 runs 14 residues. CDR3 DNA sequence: TGTGCCAGCAGCCAAGACGTTGGGGGCTACGAGCAGTACTTC. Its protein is CASSQDVGGYEQYF.

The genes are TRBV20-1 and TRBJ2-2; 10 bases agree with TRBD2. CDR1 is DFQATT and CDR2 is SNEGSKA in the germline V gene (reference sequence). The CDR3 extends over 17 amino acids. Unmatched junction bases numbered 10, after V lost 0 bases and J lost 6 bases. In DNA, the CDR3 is TGCAGTGCTAGAGATACCTTCGGACTAGCGGAGGCCGGGGAGCTGTTTTTT. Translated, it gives CSARDTFGLAEAGELFF.

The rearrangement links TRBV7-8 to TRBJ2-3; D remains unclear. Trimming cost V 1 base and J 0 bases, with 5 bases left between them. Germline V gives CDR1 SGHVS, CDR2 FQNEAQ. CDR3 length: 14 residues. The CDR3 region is CASSLDTSTDTQYF. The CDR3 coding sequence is TGTGCCAGCAGCTTAGACACAAGCACAGATACGCAGTATTTT.

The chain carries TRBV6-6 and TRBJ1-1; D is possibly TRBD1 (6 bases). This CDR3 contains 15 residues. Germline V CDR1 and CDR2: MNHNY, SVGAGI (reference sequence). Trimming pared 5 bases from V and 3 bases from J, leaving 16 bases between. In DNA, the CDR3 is TGTGCCAGCAGTGACTTACAGGGAGAGGACACTGAAGCTTTCTTT. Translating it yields CASSDLQGEDTEAFF.

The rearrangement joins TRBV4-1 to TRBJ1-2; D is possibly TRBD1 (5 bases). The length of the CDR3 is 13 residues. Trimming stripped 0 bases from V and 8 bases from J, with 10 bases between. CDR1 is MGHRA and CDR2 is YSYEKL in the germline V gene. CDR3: CASSQEQDEGYTF. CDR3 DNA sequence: TGCGCCAGCAGCCAAGAACAGGATGAGGGCTACACCTTC.

The CDR3 is CAWSVPYQPQHF. The CDR3 DNA follows: TGTGCCTGGAGTGTACCTTATCAGCCCCAGCATTTT. This chain uses TRBV30 with TRBJ1-5; no firm D call. The V end was cut by 0 bases, the J end by 5 bases, with 5 bases between. The CDR3 is made up of 12 amino acids. From germline, CDR1 is GTSNPN and CDR2 SVGIG (reference sequence).

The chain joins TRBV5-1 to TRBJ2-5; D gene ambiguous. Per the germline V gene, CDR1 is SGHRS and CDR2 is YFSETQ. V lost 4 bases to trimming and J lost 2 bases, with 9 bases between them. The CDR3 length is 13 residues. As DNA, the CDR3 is TGCGCCAGCAGCCCCCCGGCGCAAGAGACCCAGTACTTC. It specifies CASSPPAQETQYF.

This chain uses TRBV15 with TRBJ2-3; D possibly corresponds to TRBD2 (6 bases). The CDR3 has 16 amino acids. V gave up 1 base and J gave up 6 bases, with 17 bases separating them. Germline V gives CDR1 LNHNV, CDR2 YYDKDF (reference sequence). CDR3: CATSRVEAGYGDTQYF. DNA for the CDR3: TGTGCCACCAGCAGAGTGGAGGCGGGGTATGGGGATACGCAGTATTTT.

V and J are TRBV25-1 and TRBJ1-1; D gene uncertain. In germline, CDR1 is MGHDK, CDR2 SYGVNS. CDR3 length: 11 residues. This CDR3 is CSAADNTEAFF. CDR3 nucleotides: TGTTCCGCGGCTGACAACACTGAAGCTTTCTTT.

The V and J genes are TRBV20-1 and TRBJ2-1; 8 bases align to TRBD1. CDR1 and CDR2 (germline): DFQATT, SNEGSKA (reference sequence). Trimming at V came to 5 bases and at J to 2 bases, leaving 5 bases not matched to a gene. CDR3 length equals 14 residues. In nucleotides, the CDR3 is TGCAGTGCTTTACAGGGGGACCCCTACAATGAGCAGTTCTTC. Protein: CSALQGDPYNEQFF.

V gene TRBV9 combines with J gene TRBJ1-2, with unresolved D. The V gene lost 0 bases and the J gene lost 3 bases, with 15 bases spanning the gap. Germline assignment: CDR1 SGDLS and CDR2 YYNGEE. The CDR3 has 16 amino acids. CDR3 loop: CASSVARVPTHYGYTF. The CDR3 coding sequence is TGTGCCAGCAGCGTAGCAAGGGTCCCCACTCACTATGGCTACACCTTC.

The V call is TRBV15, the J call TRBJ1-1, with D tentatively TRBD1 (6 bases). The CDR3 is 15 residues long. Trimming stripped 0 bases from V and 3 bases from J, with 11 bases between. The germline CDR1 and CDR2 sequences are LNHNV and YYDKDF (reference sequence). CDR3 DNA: TGTGCCACCAGCAGAGAGCAGGGGACCGACACTGAAGCTTTCTTT. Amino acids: CATSREQGTDTEAFF.

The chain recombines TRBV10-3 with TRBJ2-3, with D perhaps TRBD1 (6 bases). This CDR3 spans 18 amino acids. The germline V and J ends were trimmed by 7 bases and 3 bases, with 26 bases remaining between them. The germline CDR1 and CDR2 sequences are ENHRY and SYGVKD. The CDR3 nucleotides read TGTGCCATCAAAGGATCCTCGGGCCGCGTACAGGGAACAGATACGCAGTATTTT. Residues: CAIKGSSGRVQGTDTQYF.

In DNA form, the CDR3 reads TGTGCCAGCAGTTTCCAGAACTATGGCTACACCTTC. Translation gives CASSFQNYGYTF. The chain uses TRBV12-3 or TRBV12-4 and TRBJ1-2; D remains unclear. V was pared by 3 bases and J by 2 bases, with 4 bases between. The length of the CDR3 is 12 residues.

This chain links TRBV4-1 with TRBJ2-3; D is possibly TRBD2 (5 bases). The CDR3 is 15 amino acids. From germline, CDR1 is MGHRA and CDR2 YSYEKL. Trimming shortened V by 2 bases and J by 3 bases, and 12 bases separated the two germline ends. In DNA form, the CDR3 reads TGCGCCAGCAGCCAAAACAGCGGAAGGACAGATACGCAGTATTTT. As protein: CASSQNSGRTDTQYF.

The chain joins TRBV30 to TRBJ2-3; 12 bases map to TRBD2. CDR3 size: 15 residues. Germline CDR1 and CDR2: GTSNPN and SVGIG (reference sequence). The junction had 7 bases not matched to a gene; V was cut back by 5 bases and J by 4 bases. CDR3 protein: CAWEALAGGPDTQYF. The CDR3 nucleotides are TGTGCCTGGGAAGCACTAGCGGGAGGCCCAGATACGCAGTATTTT.